One sample yielded the 28 T cell receptor beta chains listed below, sequenced in a study of identical twins. TCRdb processed the 5' RACE reads anew with MiXCR; each CDR3 protein has one entry. The sample holds hundreds of thousands of distinct CDR3 sequences, about 9.4% seen once. The same data also went into a second study, on yellow fever vaccine responses in identical twins.

The sample taken for sequencing was PBMCs. The receptors derive from a woman under 30 in good health.

The chain couples TRBV7-2 to TRBJ2-4; the match to TRBD2 covers 7 bases. V gave up 0 bases and J gave up 7 bases; unmatched junction bases: 0. Germline-derived CDR1 and CDR2 are SGHTA and FQGNSA. This CDR3 comprises 13 residues. This CDR3 reads CASSLAAGNIQYF. In DNA form, the CDR3 reads TGTGCCAGCAGCTTAGCAGCGGGGAACATTCAGTACTTC.

This clonotype is a singleton in its sample. V is TRBV20-1 and J is TRBJ2-5, with 11 bases lining up with TRBD2. The CDR3 has 15 amino acids. Germline CDR1 and CDR2: DFQATT and SNEGSKA (reference sequence). The V segment lost 2 bases and the J segment 3 bases; nucleotides outside the gene matches: 5. The CDR3 sequence is CSARPSGRPKETQYF. The DNA for the CDR3 is TGCAGTGCTAGACCTAGCGGGAGGCCCAAAGAGACCCAGTACTTC.

This clonotype came up many times. V is TRBV5-1 and J is TRBJ2-1; possible D gene TRBD1, 5 bases. The V gene lost 7 bases and the J gene lost 3 bases, with 14 bases spanning the gap. The length of the CDR3 is 14 residues. Germline values: CDR1 SGHRS, CDR2 YFSETQ. The CDR3 here is CASSISTVYNEQFF. Written as DNA, the CDR3 is TGCGCCAGCTCCATTTCGACAGTCTACAATGAGCAGTTCTTC.

This clonotype was counted many times. The chain is built from TRBV5-1 and TRBJ2-2; 14 nucleotides match TRBD2. Trimming cost V 2 bases and J 3 bases; bases outside gene matches: 15. This CDR3 is built from 21 residues. CDR1 is SGHRS and CDR2 is YFSETQ in the germline V gene. In DNA, the CDR3 is TGCGCCAGCAGCTTTTCCCCGGGACTAGCGGGAGACGGTTTGTACACCGGGGAGCTGTTTTTT. Its protein is CASSFSPGLAGDGLYTGELFF.

V gene TRBV20-1 combines with J gene TRBJ2-3, with D hard to call. Between the trimmed V and J ends, which lost 2 bases and 2 bases, there was a span of 5 bases. The CDR3 has 12 amino acids. Looked up from germline, CDR1 is DFQATT and CDR2 is SNEGSKA (reference sequence). The CDR3 DNA sequence: TGCAGTGCTAGACTGACCACAGATACGCAGTATTTT. Translated: CSARLTTDTQYF.

This clonotype has at least ten counts. V usage is TRBV5-1 and J usage is TRBJ2-3; D gene uncertain. The CDR3 has 12 amino acids. CDR1 is SGHRS, CDR2 YFSETQ, per germline. Trimming pared 3 bases from V and 3 bases from J, leaving 5 bases between. CDR3 residues: CASSSMTDTQYF. CDR3 nucleotide sequence: TGCGCCAGCAGCTCGATGACAGATACGCAGTATTTT.

V usage is TRBV3-1 and J usage is TRBJ2-7, with 8 positions matching TRBD1. The CDR3 extends over 17 amino acids. Germline V CDR1 and CDR2: LGHDT, YNNKEL (reference sequence). V gave up 5 bases and J gave up 2 bases; unmatched junction bases: 14. CDR3 sequence reads: CASSSRRTGGTPYEQYF. Here the CDR3 DNA reads TGTGCCAGCAGCTCTCGCCGAACAGGGGGGACTCCCTACGAGCAGTACTTC.

V usage is TRBV6-1 and J usage is TRBJ2-7; D may match TRBD1 or TRBD2 (6 bases each). V was cut by 8 bases and J by 4 bases, with 18 bases left in between. Germline V gene data show CDR1 as MNHNS and CDR2 as SASEGT. The CDR3 is 14 residues long. CDR3 coding DNA: TGTGCCAGCGATCCTCAGAGAGGGGGGTACGAGCAGTACTTC. Translating gives CASDPQRGGYEQYF.

This clonotype was counted only a few times. The rearrangement uses TRBV21-1 and TRBJ2-1; the table's D call, TRBD1, was not checked against the DNA. TRBV21-1 is given as a pseudogene. The CDR3 loop spans 15 amino acids. The chain's CDR3 is CASSTRDRGLDEQFF. CDR3 DNA: TGTGCCAGCAGCACCCGGGACAGGGGGCTCGATGAGCAGTTCTTC.

The V and J genes are TRBV4-3 and TRBJ1-1; 10 nucleotides line up with TRBD1. The CDR3 contains 14 residues. V shed 3 bases, J shed 4 bases, and the junction held 2 bases outside the gene matches. Germline V gives CDR1 LGHNA, CDR2 YSLEER. The CDR3 is CASSQDRGTTEAFF. The CDR3 nucleotides are TGCGCCAGCAGCCAGGACAGGGGGACCACTGAAGCTTTCTTT.

The chain carries TRBV4-1 and TRBJ2-7, with 8 bases matching TRBD2. Losses at the gene ends were 0 bases for V and 3 bases for J; bases not matched to a gene: 7. Germline loops: CDR1 MGHRA, CDR2 YSYEKL. The CDR3 is made up of 16 amino acids. CDR3 nucleotides: TGCGCCAGCAGCCAAGACGGAGCGGGAGTAAGCTACGAGCAGTACTTC. It codes for CASSQDGAGVSYEQYF.

This clonotype was seen more than once but under ten times. The chain couples TRBV6-5 to TRBJ1-1; D perhaps matches TRBD1 (5 bases). This CDR3 is built from 16 residues. From germline, CDR1 is MNHEY and CDR2 SVGAGI. V was trimmed by 0 bases and J by 1 base, leaving 12 bases between them. This CDR3 reads CASSYSWTLGNTEAFF. The CDR3 nucleotides are TGTGCCAGCAGTTACTCGTGGACACTTGGGAACACTGAAGCTTTCTTT.

This chain joins TRBV7-9 and TRBJ2-2; D unclear. Trimming shortened V by 2 bases and J by 0 bases, and 4 bases separated the two germline ends. This CDR3 is built from 14 residues. The germline V gene encodes CDR1 SEHNR and CDR2 FQNEAQ (reference sequence). Written as DNA, the CDR3 is TGTGCCAGCAGCTTAATGACGAACACCGGGGAGCTGTTTTTT. It specifies CASSLMTNTGELFF.

The gene calls are TRBV6-1 and TRBJ1-5; TRBD1 is a possible D gene (5 bases). Trimming cost V 7 bases and J 4 bases, with 14 bases left between them. Germline V gives CDR1 MNHNS, CDR2 SASEGT. The CDR3 length is 14 residues. CDR3 amino acids: CASNRKGSNQPQHF. CDR3 sequence (DNA): TGTGCCAGCAACAGAAAGGGGTCAAATCAGCCCCAGCATTTT.

This chain connects TRBV12-3 or TRBV12-4 to TRBJ2-1; TRBD1 matches 8 bases. V was pared by 5 bases and J by 2 bases, with 5 bases of the junction left unmatched. This CDR3 comprises 15 residues. The CDR3 reads CASSDRGATYNEQFF. The CDR3 DNA follows: TGTGCCAGCAGTGACAGGGGTGCGACCTACAATGAGCAGTTCTTC.

Many counts were recorded for this clonotype. The CDR3 coding sequence is TGCAGTGGTGGGGACAGGGTATACAATGAGCAGTTCTTC. The encoded protein is CSGGDRVYNEQFF. The V call is TRBV20-1, the J call TRBJ2-1, with TRBD1 identical over 9 bases. Per germline, CDR1 DFQATT and CDR2 SNEGSKA (reference sequence). The CDR3 runs 13 residues. V lost 7 bases and J lost 4; bases outside the gene matches: 5.

This sequence joins TRBV7-2 and TRBJ2-2; D ambiguous. V gave up 2 bases and J gave up 6 bases, with 7 bases separating them. CDR1 is SGHTA and CDR2 is FQGNSA in the germline V gene. The CDR3 has 13 amino acids. Written as DNA, the CDR3 is TGTGCCAGCAGCTTATCGCGTCCCGGGGAGCTGTTTTTT. Its protein product is CASSLSRPGELFF.

This chain links TRBV20-1 with TRBJ1-2; 8 nucleotides align to TRBD1. Unmatched junction bases numbered 5, after V lost 0 bases and J lost 8 bases. The germline V gene encodes CDR1 DFQATT and CDR2 SNEGSKA (reference sequence). CDR3 size: 13 residues. The CDR3 sequence: CSAREQGVSGYTF. The CDR3, as DNA: TGCAGTGCTAGAGAACAGGGGGTATCAGGCTACACCTTC.

This clonotype was found a few times. The chain recombines TRBV20-1 with TRBJ2-1, with D possibly TRBD2 on 6 matching bases. The ends were cut back, 7 bases at V and 10 bases at J, with 14 bases in the middle. This CDR3 contains 11 residues. CDR1 DFQATT and CDR2 SNEGSKA come from the germline V gene (reference sequence). DNA for the CDR3: TGCAGTGTCGGGACTCCCGACGAGCAGTTCTTC. Amino acid sequence: CSVGTPDEQFF.

This sequence joins TRBV11-2 and TRBJ1-6; D unresolved. The CDR3 runs to 13 residues. V was pared by 4 bases and J by 9 bases, with 10 bases between. Germline-derived CDR1 and CDR2 are SGHAT and FQNNGV. For the CDR3, the DNA is TGTGCCAGCAGCTCGACATTGCTTTCACCCCTCCACTTT. This codes for CASSSTLLSPLHF.

This clonotype was found a few times. The chain combines TRBV7-9 with TRBJ2-5, with D perhaps assigned TRBD1 or TRBD2 (6 bases each). CDR1 and CDR2 (germline): SEHNR, FQNEAQ (reference sequence). Trimming pared 5 bases from V and 5 bases from J, leaving 12 bases between. The CDR3 extends over 13 amino acids. The CDR3 DNA is TGTGCCAGCAGCCGTAGGGGGGTGGAGACCCAGTACTTC. It yields the protein CASSRRGVETQYF.

This clonotype was counted at least ten times. The chain couples TRBV5-6 to TRBJ2-4, with no clear D. Germline V gene sequence: CDR1 SGHDT, CDR2 YYEEEE. The ends were cut back, 0 bases at V and 4 bases at J, with 5 bases in the middle. This CDR3 spans 13 amino acids. Written as DNA, the CDR3 is TGTGCCAGCAGCTTGGCGCCTAAAAACATTCAGTACTTC. Translated: CASSLAPKNIQYF.

There are many counts of this clonotype. The chain links TRBV9 to TRBJ1-1; TRBD1 matches 8 bases. From germline, CDR1 is SGDLS and CDR2 YYNGEE. With V trimmed by 3 bases and J by 1 base, 5 bases remained unmatched. This CDR3 has 15 amino acids. The CDR3, as DNA: TGTGCCAGCAGCGCGGCGGGGACAGGGAACACTGAAGCTTTCTTT. Protein sequence: CASSAAGTGNTEAFF.

Ten or more counts support this clonotype. J is TRBJ2-5 and V is TRBV11-2, with D possibly called TRBD1 or TRBD2 (5 bases each). Germline V gives CDR1 SGHAT, CDR2 FQNNGV. The CDR3 is 15 amino acids. Trimming took off 3 bases at V and 3 bases at J, with 14 bases between the two ends. CDR3: CASSFYGTEKETQYF. Written as DNA, the CDR3 is TGTGCCAGCAGCTTTTACGGGACGGAAAAAGAGACCCAGTACTTC. Looking up the rest from reference TRBV11-2 and TRBJ2-5 gives the full variable domain: EAGVAQSPRYKIIEKRQSVAFWCNPISGHATLYWYQQILGQGPKLLIQFQNNGVVDDSQLPKDRFSAERLKGVDSTLKIQPAKLEDSAVYLCASSFYGTEKETQYFGPGTRLLVL.

In this sample, this clonotype turned up many times. J is TRBJ2-7 and V is TRBV10-3; 11 nucleotides align to TRBD2. Per the germline V gene, CDR1 is ENHRY and CDR2 is SYGVKD. This CDR3 has 15 residues. With 6 bases clipped from V and 4 bases from J, the junction kept 8 bases outside the gene matches. The CDR3 coding sequence is TGTGCCATCAGCGAACTAGCGGGAGTAATGTACGAGCAGTACTTC. It codes for CAISELAGVMYEQYF.

V and J are TRBV9 and TRBJ2-5; maybe TRBD1 (6 bases). From germline, CDR1 is SGDLS and CDR2 YYNGEE. This CDR3 contains 14 residues. Trimming took off 3 bases at V and 1 base at J, with 10 bases between the two ends. The CDR3 coding sequence is TGTGCCAGCAGCGGGGGACACCTCCAAGAGACCCAGTACTTC. It translates to CASSGGHLQETQYF.

This rearrangement joins TRBV7-8 to TRBJ2-5; maybe TRBD1 (6 bases). The CDR3 sequence is 14 residues long. Germline CDR1 reads SGHVS; CDR2 reads FQNEAQ. V was clipped by 5 bases and J by 3 bases, with 13 bases between them. DNA for the CDR3: TGTGCCAGCAGCCCACGAGGGACAAAAGAGACCCAGTACTTC. Protein sequence: CASSPRGTKETQYF.

This clonotype has ten or more counts. This chain uses TRBV4-3 with TRBJ2-1; no reliable D call. The CDR3 consists of 17 residues. From germline, CDR1 is LGHNA and CDR2 YSLEER. Trimming removed 0 bases from V and 0 bases from J, with 12 bases in between. CDR3 amino acids: CASSQDTGRSSYNEQFF. The CDR3 nucleotides read TGCGCCAGCAGCCAAGATACGGGTAGAAGCTCCTACAATGAGCAGTTCTTC.